This T cell receptor (beta chain) stems from a study of human T cells and chemical hapten exposure. Across the study: Variation in per-sample TCR yields came mainly from small pooled library volume differences.

The time point denotes: healthy volunteer bleed at 2 weeks. The authors extracted total RNA from unfractionated whole blood. This clonotype has a count of ten or more. Its antigen is still unknown. In TCRdb, the RACE reads were re-called with MiXCR into one record per CDR3 protein. The sample has some 46,000 distinct CDR3 sequences, about 4.5% seen once. Study observations and caveats: The number of TCRs over 1 in 1000 frequency stayed unchanged after DPC.

The sequence derives from a female donor in good health. Some clones in this sample may be carry-over from other donors' samples. The sample taken for sequencing was whole blood.

This CDR3 is CASSLGAGSNQPQHF. As DNA, the CDR3 is TGCGCCAGCAGCTTGGGGGCAGGGAGCAATCAGCCCCAGCATTTT. This rearrangement joins TRBV5-1 to TRBJ1-5; possibly TRBD1 for D (5 bases). V lost 0 bases and J lost 1, with 8 bases in between. The CDR3 totals 15 residues. Germline V CDR1 and CDR2: SGHRS, YFSETQ.